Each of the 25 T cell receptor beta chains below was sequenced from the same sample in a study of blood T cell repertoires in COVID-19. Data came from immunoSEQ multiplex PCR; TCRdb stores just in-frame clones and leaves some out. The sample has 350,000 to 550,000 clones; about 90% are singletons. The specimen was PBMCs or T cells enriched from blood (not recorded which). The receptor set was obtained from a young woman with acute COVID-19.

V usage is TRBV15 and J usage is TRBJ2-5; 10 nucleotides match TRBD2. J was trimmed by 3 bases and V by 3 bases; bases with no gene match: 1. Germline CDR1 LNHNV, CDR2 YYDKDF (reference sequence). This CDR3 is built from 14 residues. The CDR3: CATSSGLAEETQYF. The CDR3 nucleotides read TGTGCCACCAGCAGCGGACTAGCGGAAGAGACCCAGTACTTC.

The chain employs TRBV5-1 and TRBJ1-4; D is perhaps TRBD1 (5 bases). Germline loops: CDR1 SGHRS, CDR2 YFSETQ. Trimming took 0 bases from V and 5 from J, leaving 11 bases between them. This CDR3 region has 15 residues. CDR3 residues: CASSLAGTQNEKLFF. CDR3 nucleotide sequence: TGCGCCAGCAGCTTGGCGGGGACTCAAAATGAAAAACTGTTTTTT.

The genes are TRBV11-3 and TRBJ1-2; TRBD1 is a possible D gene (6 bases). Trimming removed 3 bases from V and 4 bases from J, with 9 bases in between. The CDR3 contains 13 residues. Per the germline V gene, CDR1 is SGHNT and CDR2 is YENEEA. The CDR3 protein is CASSFEGGYGYTF. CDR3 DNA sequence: TGTGCCAGCAGCTTTGAAGGGGGCTATGGCTACACCTTC.

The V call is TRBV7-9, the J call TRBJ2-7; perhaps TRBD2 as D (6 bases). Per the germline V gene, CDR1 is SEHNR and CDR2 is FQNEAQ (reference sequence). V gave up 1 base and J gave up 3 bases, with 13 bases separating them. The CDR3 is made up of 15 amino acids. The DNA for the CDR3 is TGTGCCAGCAGCTTAGACCGGGACTCCCTCTACGAGCAGTACTTC. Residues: CASSLDRDSLYEQYF.

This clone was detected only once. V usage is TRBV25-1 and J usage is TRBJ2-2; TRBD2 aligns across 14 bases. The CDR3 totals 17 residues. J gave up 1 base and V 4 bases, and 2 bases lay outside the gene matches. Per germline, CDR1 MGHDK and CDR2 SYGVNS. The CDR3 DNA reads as TGTGCCAGCAGTGGGGGACTAGCGGGAGTGAACACCGGGGAGCTGTTTTTT. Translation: CASSGGLAGVNTGELFF. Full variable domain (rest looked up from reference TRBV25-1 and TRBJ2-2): EADIYQTPRYLVIGTGKKITLECSQTMGHDKMYWYQQDPGMELHLIHYSYGVNSTEKGDLSSESTVSRIRTEHFPLTLESARPSHTSQYLCASSGGLAGVNTGELFFGEGSRLTVL.

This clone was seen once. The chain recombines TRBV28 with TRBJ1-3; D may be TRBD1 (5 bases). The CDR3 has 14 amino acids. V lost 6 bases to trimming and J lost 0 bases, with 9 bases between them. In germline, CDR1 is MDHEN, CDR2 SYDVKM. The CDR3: CASRDSYSGNTIYF. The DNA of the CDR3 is TGTGCCAGCAGAGACAGTTACTCTGGAAACACCATATATTTT.

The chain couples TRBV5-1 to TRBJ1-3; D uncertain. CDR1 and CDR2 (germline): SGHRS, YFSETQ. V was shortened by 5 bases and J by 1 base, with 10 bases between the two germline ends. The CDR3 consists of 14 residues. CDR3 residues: CASRDSGSGNTIYF. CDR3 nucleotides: TGCGCCAGCAGAGATTCCGGGTCTGGAAACACCATATATTTT.

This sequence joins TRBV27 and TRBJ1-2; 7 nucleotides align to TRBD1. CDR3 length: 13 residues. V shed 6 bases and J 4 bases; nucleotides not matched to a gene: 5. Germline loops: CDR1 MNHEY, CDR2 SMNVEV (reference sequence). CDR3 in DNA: TGTGCCAGCAGCAGAGACAGGGTCTATGGCTACACCTTC. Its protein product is CASSRDRVYGYTF.

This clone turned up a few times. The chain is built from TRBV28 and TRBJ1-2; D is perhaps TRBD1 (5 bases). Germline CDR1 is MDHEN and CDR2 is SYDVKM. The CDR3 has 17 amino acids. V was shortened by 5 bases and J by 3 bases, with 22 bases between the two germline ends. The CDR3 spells CASSTDISPTAYYGYTF. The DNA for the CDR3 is TGTGCCAGCAGTACTGATATCTCGCCGACAGCCTACTATGGCTACACCTTC.

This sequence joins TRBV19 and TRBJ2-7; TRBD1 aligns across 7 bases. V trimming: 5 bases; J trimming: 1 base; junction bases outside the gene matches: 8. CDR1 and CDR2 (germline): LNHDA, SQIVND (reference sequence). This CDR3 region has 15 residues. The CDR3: CASSGTESPSYEQYF. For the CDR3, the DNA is TGTGCCAGTAGTGGGACAGAGTCTCCTTCCTACGAGCAGTACTTC. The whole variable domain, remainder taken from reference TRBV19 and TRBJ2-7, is DGGITQSPKYLFRKEGQNVTLSCEQNLNHDAMYWYRQDPGQGLRLIYYSQIVNDFQKGDIAEGYSVSREKKESFPLTVTSAQKNPTAFYLCASSGTESPSYEQYFGPGTRLTVT.

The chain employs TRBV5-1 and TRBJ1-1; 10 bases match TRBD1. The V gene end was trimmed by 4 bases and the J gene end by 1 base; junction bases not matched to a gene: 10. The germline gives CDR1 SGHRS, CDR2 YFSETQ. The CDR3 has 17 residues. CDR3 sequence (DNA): TGCGCCAGCAGCCCGCGACAGGGGGCGTCGGGGAACACTGAAGCTTTCTTT. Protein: CASSPRQGASGNTEAFF.

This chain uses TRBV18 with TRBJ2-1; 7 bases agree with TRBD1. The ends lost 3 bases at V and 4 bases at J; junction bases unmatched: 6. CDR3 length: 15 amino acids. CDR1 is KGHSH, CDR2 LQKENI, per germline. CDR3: CASSPFGQDYNEQFF. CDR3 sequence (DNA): TGTGCCAGCTCACCCTTCGGACAGGATTACAATGAGCAGTTCTTC.

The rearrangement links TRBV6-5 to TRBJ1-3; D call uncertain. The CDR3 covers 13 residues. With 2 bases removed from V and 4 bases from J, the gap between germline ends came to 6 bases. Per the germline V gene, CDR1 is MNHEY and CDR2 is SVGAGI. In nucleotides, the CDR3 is TGTGCCAGCAGTTACCTCCCGGGAAACACCATATATTTT. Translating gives CASSYLPGNTIYF.

CDR3 DNA: TGTGCCAGTAGTCCGACTGGGAGGGAATGGTACACCTTC. Its translation: CASSPTGREWYTF. The V call is TRBV19, the J call TRBJ1-2; no definite D call. V was pared by 5 bases and J by 11 bases, with 18 bases between. CDR1 is LNHDA and CDR2 is SQIVND in the germline V gene (reference sequence). The CDR3 length is 13 residues.

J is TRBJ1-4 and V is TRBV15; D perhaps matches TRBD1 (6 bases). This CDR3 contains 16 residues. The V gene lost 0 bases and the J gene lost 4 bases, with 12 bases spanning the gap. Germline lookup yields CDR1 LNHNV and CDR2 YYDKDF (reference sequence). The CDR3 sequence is CATSRDLDRHNEKLFF. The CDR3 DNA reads TGTGCCACCAGCAGAGATCTGGACAGACATAATGAAAAACTGTTTTTT.

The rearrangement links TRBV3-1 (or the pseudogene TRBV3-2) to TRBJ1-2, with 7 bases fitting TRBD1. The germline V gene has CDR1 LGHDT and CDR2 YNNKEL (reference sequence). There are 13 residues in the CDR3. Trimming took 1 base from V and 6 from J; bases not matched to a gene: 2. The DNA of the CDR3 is TGTGCCAGCAGCCAAGGACAGGGTAATGGCTACACCTTC. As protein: CASSQGQGNGYTF.

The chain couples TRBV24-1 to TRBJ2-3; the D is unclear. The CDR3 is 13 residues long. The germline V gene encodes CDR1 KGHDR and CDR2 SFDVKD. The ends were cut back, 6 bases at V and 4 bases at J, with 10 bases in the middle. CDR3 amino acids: CATSNPVADTQYF. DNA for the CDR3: TGTGCCACCAGTAACCCGGTTGCAGATACGCAGTATTTT.

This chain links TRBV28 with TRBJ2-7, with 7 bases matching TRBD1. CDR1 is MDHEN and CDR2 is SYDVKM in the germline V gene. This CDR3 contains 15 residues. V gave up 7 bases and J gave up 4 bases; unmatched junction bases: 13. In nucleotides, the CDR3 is TGTGCCAGCACTAACCCTCCGGGACAGCCTTACGAGCAGTACTTC. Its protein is CASTNPPGQPYEQYF.

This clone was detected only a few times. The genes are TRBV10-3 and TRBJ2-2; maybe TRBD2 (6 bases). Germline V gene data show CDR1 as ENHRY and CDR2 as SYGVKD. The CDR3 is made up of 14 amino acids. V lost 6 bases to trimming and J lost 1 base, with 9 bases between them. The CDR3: CAISGSQNTGELFF. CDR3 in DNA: TGTGCCATCAGCGGGAGTCAGAACACCGGGGAGCTGTTTTTT.

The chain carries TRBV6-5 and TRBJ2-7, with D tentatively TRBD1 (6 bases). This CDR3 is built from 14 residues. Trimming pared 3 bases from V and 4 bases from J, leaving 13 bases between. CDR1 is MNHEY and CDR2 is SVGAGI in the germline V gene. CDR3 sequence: CASSYVQGNYEQYF. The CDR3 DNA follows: TGTGCCAGCAGTTATGTCCAGGGGAATTACGAGCAGTACTTC.

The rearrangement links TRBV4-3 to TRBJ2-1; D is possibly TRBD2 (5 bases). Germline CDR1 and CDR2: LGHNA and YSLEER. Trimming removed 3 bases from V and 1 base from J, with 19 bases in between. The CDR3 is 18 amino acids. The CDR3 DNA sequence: TGCGCCAGCAGCCAGATCCGGAGGCTTTTTGGGTCCTACAATGAGCAGTTCTTC. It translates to CASSQIRRLFGSYNEQFF.

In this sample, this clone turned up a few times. CDR3 nucleotide sequence: TGTGCCAGCAGTTACTCGGACAGGATCTCCTACGAGCAGTACTTC. It translates to CASSYSDRISYEQYF. The chain links TRBV6-2 or TRBV6-3 to TRBJ2-7; 7 nucleotides agree with TRBD1. The CDR3 loop spans 15 amino acids. The germline V gene has CDR1 MNHEY and CDR2 SVGEGT. With 0 bases clipped from V and 0 bases from J, the junction kept 2 bases outside the gene matches.

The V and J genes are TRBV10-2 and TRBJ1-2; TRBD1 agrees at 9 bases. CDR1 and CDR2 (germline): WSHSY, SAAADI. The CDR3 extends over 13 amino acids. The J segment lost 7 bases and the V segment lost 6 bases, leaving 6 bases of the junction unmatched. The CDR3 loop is CASRGDRAPGYTF. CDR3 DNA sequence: TGCGCCAGCAGGGGGGACAGGGCACCTGGCTACACCTTC.

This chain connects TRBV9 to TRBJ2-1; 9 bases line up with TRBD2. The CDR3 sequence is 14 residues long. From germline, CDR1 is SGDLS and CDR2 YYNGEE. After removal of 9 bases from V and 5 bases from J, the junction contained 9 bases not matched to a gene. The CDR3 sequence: CATGSGLADNEQFF. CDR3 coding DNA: TGTGCCACCGGATCGGGACTAGCTGACAATGAGCAGTTCTTC.

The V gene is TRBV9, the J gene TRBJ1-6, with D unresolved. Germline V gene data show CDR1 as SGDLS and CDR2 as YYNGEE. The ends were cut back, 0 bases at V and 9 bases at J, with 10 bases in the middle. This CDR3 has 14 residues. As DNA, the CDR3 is TGTGCCAGCAGCGTAGGAGTGAACGGTTCACCCCTCCACTTT. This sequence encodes CASSVGVNGSPLHF.